The 26 T cell receptor beta chains below were found in one sample sequenced in a study of control samples from healthy donors and cancer patients. Libraries were prepared by immunoSEQ multiplex PCR; TCRdb keeps only in-frame clonotypes and omits some of them. The sample has about 120,000 clones, roughly nine tenths seen once. The sample was PBMCs. These receptors were taken from a woman in her fifties or sixties with colorectal cancer.

This chain connects TRBV5-1 to TRBJ1-6, with 7 nucleotides matching TRBD1. CDR3 length: 16 residues. V was pared by 4 bases and J by 7 bases, with 11 bases of the junction left unmatched. CDR1 is SGHRS and CDR2 is YFSETQ in the germline V gene. CDR3 DNA sequence: TGCGCCAGCAGCCCGACAACGACAGGGAGAAATTCACCCCTCCACTTT. Translation gives CASSPTTTGRNSPLHF.

The V gene is TRBV5-8, the J gene TRBJ1-6, with 7 bases fitting TRBD1. This CDR3 comprises 14 residues. In germline, CDR1 is SGHTS, CDR2 YDEGEE. Losses at the gene ends were 4 bases for V and 8 bases for J; bases not matched to a gene: 6. CDR3 DNA sequence: TGTGCCAGCAGCAAACGACAGGGTGATTCACCCCTCCACTTT. This encodes CASSKRQGDSPLHF.

The CDR3 is CASIQSAPNYGYTF. In DNA, the CDR3 is TGTGCCAGCATCCAATCGGCTCCTAACTATGGCTACACCTTC. The V gene is TRBV2, the J gene TRBJ1-2; D not resolved. Germline V gene lookup returns CDR1 SNHLY and CDR2 FYNNEI. The germline V and J ends were trimmed by 7 bases and 0 bases, with 12 bases remaining between them. The CDR3 is 14 amino acids.

This rearrangement joins TRBV20-1 to TRBJ1-1; D unclear. The CDR3 contains 11 residues. V was trimmed by 3 bases and J by 7 bases, leaving 9 bases between them. The germline gives CDR1 DFQATT, CDR2 SNEGSKA (reference sequence). CDR3 region: CSARFQDEAFF. DNA of the CDR3: TGCAGTGCTAGGTTCCAGGATGAAGCTTTCTTT.

The V call is TRBV5-4, the J call TRBJ2-5; 16 positions match TRBD2. The trim removed 3 bases at V and 1 base at J, leaving 3 bases unmatched. CDR1 and CDR2 from the germline V gene are SGHNT and YYREEE (reference sequence). The length of the CDR3 is 17 residues. CDR3 nucleotides: TGTGCCAGCAGCTCGGGACTAGCGGGGGGGTTCCAAGAGACCCAGTACTTC. Amino acids: CASSSGLAGGFQETQYF.

The chain combines TRBV19 with TRBJ1-1; D possibly corresponds to TRBD1 (6 bases). The V gene's germline CDR1 is LNHDA and CDR2 SQIVND (reference sequence). This CDR3 spans 14 amino acids. Deletions cut 9 bases from V and 0 bases from J, with 14 bases between. CDR3 coding DNA: TGTGCCAGCGCTACAGGGTTCATGAACACTGAAGCTTTCTTT. Protein product: CASATGFMNTEAFF.

The chain is built from TRBV9 and TRBJ1-6; D unresolved. CDR1 is SGDLS, CDR2 YYNGEE, per germline. CDR3 size: 15 residues. Trimming stripped 0 bases from V and 14 bases from J, with 18 bases between. CDR3 region: CASSVGFRPAESLHF. The CDR3 nucleotides read TGTGCCAGCAGCGTAGGCTTCAGGCCCGCCGAGTCCCTCCACTTT.

This rearrangement joins TRBV20-1 to TRBJ1-1; D is undetermined. Trimming cost V 4 bases and J 4 bases, with 7 bases left between them. Germline CDR1 is DFQATT and CDR2 is SNEGSKA (reference sequence). This CDR3 is built from 11 residues. The CDR3 DNA sequence: TGCAGTGCTACCTTGGGCACTGAAGCTTTCTTT. Protein product: CSATLGTEAFF.

This chain connects TRBV6-1 to TRBJ2-7, with 7 bases matching TRBD2. The V and J ends lost 3 bases and 3 bases, in that order; junction bases with no gene match: 11. Germline V lookup: CDR1 MNHNS, CDR2 SASEGT. This CDR3 is 16 amino acids long. The CDR3 here is CASSEARGGAVYEQYF. CDR3 nucleotides: TGTGCCAGCAGTGAGGCGCGCGGGGGAGCGGTCTACGAGCAGTACTTC.

The genes are TRBV19 and TRBJ2-4, with D unresolved. Germline-derived CDR1 and CDR2 are LNHDA and SQIVND (reference sequence). CDR3 length equals 15 residues. The V end was cut by 8 bases, the J end by 3 bases, with 17 bases between. The CDR3 here is CASGEPGYVKNIQYF. The CDR3 nucleotides are TGTGCCAGTGGGGAACCGGGTTACGTCAAAAACATTCAGTACTTC. Complete variable domain (other parts from reference TRBV19 and TRBJ2-4): DGGITQSPKYLFRKEGQNVTLSCEQNLNHDAMYWYRQDPGQGLRLIYYSQIVNDFQKGDIAEGYSVSREKKESFPLTVTSAQKNPTAFYLCASGEPGYVKNIQYFGAGTRLSVL.

V usage is TRBV7-2 and J usage is TRBJ1-2; TRBD1 matches 8 bases. Germline CDR1 SGHTA, CDR2 FQGNSA. Unmatched junction bases numbered 12, after V lost 1 base and J lost 8 bases. CDR3 size: 16 residues. The CDR3, as DNA: TGTGCCAGCAGCTTAGAGGGGGTTTCCAGGGGGCACGGCTACACCTTC. Translating gives CASSLEGVSRGHGYTF.

This chain uses TRBV5-1 with TRBJ1-1, with D perhaps TRBD1 (5 bases). Trimming stripped 1 base from V and 1 base from J, with 11 bases between. Looked up from germline, CDR1 is SGHRS and CDR2 is YFSETQ. The CDR3 runs to 15 residues. CDR3 region: CASSLRADKNTEAFF. The CDR3 nucleotides are TGCGCCAGCAGCTTGAGGGCGGACAAGAACACTGAAGCTTTCTTT.

The CDR3 reads CASSLFQGAIVGNTIYF. In DNA form, the CDR3 reads TGTGCCAGCAGCTTGTTCCAGGGGGCTATCGTTGGAAACACCATATATTTT. The genes are TRBV5-6 and TRBJ1-3, with TRBD1 identical over 8 bases. CDR1 SGHDT and CDR2 YYEEEE come from the germline V gene. The CDR3 totals 17 residues. V lost 1 base to trimming and J lost 3 bases; unmatched junction nucleotides: 9.

This rearrangement joins TRBV13 to TRBJ2-5, with 16 bases that match TRBD2. V lost 4 bases to trimming and J lost 2 bases; unmatched junction nucleotides: 13. The CDR3 loop spans 20 amino acids. Germline CDR1 PRHDT, CDR2 FYEKMQ (reference sequence). CDR3 in DNA: TGTGCCAGCAGCTCGTACAGACCGGGACTAGCGGGGGGGAGGCAAGAGACCCAGTACTTC. Amino acid sequence: CASSSYRPGLAGGRQETQYF.

V is TRBV5-1 and J is TRBJ2-6; 8 bases agree with TRBD1. Germline V CDR1 and CDR2: SGHRS, YFSETQ. The J segment lost 3 bases and the V segment lost 4 bases, leaving 15 bases of the junction unmatched. This CDR3 is built from 19 residues. Here the CDR3 reads CASSPEVSGGAGGANVLTF. In DNA, the CDR3 is TGCGCCAGCAGCCCGGAGGTGTCAGGGGGCGCGGGTGGGGCCAACGTCCTGACTTTC.

The chain uses TRBV9 and TRBJ2-1, with 7 bases lining up with TRBD1. The CDR3 is made up of 15 amino acids. V shed 0 bases and J 9 bases; nucleotides not matched to a gene: 9. Germline V lookup: CDR1 SGDLS, CDR2 YYNGEE. CDR3 residues: CASSVGTGASVEQFF. The CDR3 DNA follows: TGTGCCAGCAGCGTAGGCACAGGGGCCTCTGTTGAGCAGTTCTTC.

The chain links TRBV29-1 to TRBJ2-1; D is uncertain. The CDR3 sequence is 15 residues long. Trimming pared 6 bases from V and 5 bases from J, leaving 20 bases between. From germline, CDR1 is SQVTM and CDR2 ANQGSEA. The CDR3 nucleotides read TGCAGCGTCAACCTCTCGGAGAGACGAAACAATGAGCAGTTCTTC. It is translated as CSVNLSERRNNEQFF.

V is TRBV21-1 and J is TRBJ2-5; TRBD2 is the table's D call and was not checked against the DNA. TRBV21-1 is given as a pseudogene. The CDR3 runs 14 residues. Here the CDR3 reads CASSKGGGAETQYF. The CDR3 DNA sequence: TGTGCCAGCAGCAAAGGCGGGGGGGCTGAGACCCAGTACTTC.

The chain has TRBV18 and TRBJ1-1; 7 nucleotides align to TRBD1. The CDR3 loop spans 11 amino acids. In germline, CDR1 is KGHSH, CDR2 LQKENI. The V and J ends lost 8 bases and 3 bases, in that order; junction bases with no gene match: 0. CDR3 residues: CASTGDTEAFF. The CDR3 coding sequence is TGTGCCAGCACAGGGGACACTGAAGCTTTCTTT.

The chain carries TRBV10-3 and TRBJ1-2; 7 nucleotides agree with TRBD1. V shed 5 bases and J 14 bases; nucleotides not matched to a gene: 14. The CDR3 consists of 13 residues. Germline V gene sequence: CDR1 ENHRY, CDR2 SYGVKD. CDR3 loop: CAISWGGDRPWTF. CDR3 nucleotide sequence: TGTGCCATCAGTTGGGGTGGGGACAGACCGTGGACCTTC.

The rearrangement uses TRBV6-1 and TRBJ1-2, with no clear D. CDR3 length equals 14 residues. CDR1 MNHNS and CDR2 SASEGT come from the germline V gene. The V gene lost 3 bases and the J gene lost 4 bases, with 12 bases spanning the gap. CDR3 nucleotide sequence: TGTGCCAGCAGTGAGGAGGGAATGGCCTATGGCTACACCTTC. Translation gives CASSEEGMAYGYTF.

The rearrangement links TRBV11-2 to TRBJ2-2, with D hard to call. V gave up 2 bases and J gave up 0 bases, with 7 bases separating them. The CDR3 loop spans 15 amino acids. CDR1 is SGHAT and CDR2 is FQNNGV in the germline V gene. DNA of the CDR3: TGTGCCAGCAGCTTATTTATATCGAACACCGGGGAGCTGTTTTTT. Its translation is CASSLFISNTGELFF. Full variable domain (outside the CDR3, taken from reference TRBV11-2 and TRBJ2-2): EAGVAQSPRYKIIEKRQSVAFWCNPISGHATLYWYQQILGQGPKLLIQFQNNGVVDDSQLPKDRFSAERLKGVDSTLKIQPAKLEDSAVYLCASSLFISNTGELFFGEGSRLTVL.

This rearrangement joins TRBV18 to TRBJ2-1; 8 nucleotides align to TRBD2. Germline V gene lookup returns CDR1 KGHSH and CDR2 LQKENI. The CDR3 is 14 residues long. Trimming took 3 bases from V and 5 from J; bases not matched to a gene: 3. In nucleotides, the CDR3 is TGTGCCAGCTCACCGCTTAGCGGGGACAATGAGCAGTTCTTC. Encoded protein: CASSPLSGDNEQFF.

As to this clone: The sample holds other DNA sequences that translate to the same CDR3. The V call is TRBV10-3, the J call TRBJ1-1; D may be TRBD1 (5 bases). Deletions cut 4 bases from V and 0 bases from J, with 6 bases between. CDR1 and CDR2 (germline): ENHRY, SYGVKD. CDR3 length: 13 amino acids. The CDR3 sequence is CAISGQMNTEAFF. In nucleotides, the CDR3 is TGTGCCATCAGTGGACAGATGAACACTGAAGCTTTCTTT.

In its sample, this clone was seen once. The chain joins TRBV6-5 to TRBJ1-1; TRBD1 matches 7 bases. With V trimmed by 8 bases and J by 7 bases, 13 bases remained unmatched. The V gene's germline CDR1 is MNHEY and CDR2 SVGAGI. This CDR3 contains 14 residues. This CDR3 is CASLGTVKRYEAFF. In DNA form, the CDR3 reads TGTGCCAGCCTCGGGACAGTAAAGCGATATGAAGCTTTCTTT.

V usage is TRBV7-2 and J usage is TRBJ1-5; 7 bases are a match to TRBD1. CDR3 length: 15 amino acids. Germline V gives CDR1 SGHTA, CDR2 FQGNSA. V lost 5 bases and J lost 5; bases outside the gene matches: 9. DNA of the CDR3: TGTGCCAGCAGCCCGGGGACAGTGGGGGATCAGCCCCAGCATTTT. It specifies CASSPGTVGDQPQHF.